This TCR beta chain was documented in a study of blood T cell repertoires in COVID-19. Study context: COVID-19 samples, acute and convalescent, were from the United States, Italy and Spain. In each case, the material was cDNA or gDNA derived from T cells, B-cell-depleted T cells, or PBMCs.

The germline V gene has CDR1 SGDLS and CDR2 YYNGEE. V was pared by 3 bases and J by 0 bases, with 4 bases of the junction left unmatched. The CDR3 is 15 residues long. Libraries were prepared by immunoSEQ multiplex PCR; TCRdb keeps only in-frame clonotypes and omits some of them. Of 150,000 or so clones in the sample, roughly 80% were seen once. The genes are TRBV9 and TRBJ1-1; TRBD1 agrees at 8 bases. The sequencing input was peripheral blood. The receptor was derived from a woman aged 55-70 years with acute or convalescent COVID-19. The CDR3 sequence: CASSGTGGVNTEAFF. As DNA, the CDR3 is TGTGCCAGCAGCGGTACAGGGGGAGTGAACACTGAAGCTTTCTTT.